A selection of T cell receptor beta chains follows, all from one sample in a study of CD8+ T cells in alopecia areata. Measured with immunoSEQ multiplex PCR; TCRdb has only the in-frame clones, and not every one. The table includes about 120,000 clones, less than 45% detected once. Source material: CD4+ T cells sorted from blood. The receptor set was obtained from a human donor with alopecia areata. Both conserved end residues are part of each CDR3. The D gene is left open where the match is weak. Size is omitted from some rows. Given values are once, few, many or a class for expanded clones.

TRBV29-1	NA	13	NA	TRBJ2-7	TGCAGCGTTCTGGTCAGGAGCTCCTACGAGCAGTACTTC	CSVLVRSSYEQYF
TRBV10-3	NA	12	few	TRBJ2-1	TGTGCCATCGGGGGGACTGCCTCAGAGCAGTTCTTC	CAIGGTASEQFF
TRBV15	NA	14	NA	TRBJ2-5	TGTGCCACCAGCAGAGATCAAGGGGAAGAGACCCAGTACTTC	CATSRDQGEETQYF
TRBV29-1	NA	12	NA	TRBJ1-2	TGCAGCGTCCCCGAGGCGGGCTATGGCTACACCTTC	CSVPEAGYGYTF
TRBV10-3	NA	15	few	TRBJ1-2	TGTGCCATCAGGACATCGGGGGGGCAGGGCTATGGCTACACCTTC	CAIRTSGGQGYGYTF
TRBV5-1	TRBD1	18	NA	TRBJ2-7	TGCGCCAGCAGCGCAACCCCAGCGGTTATGAGGGGGCCCTACGAGCAGTACTTC	CASSATPAVMRGPYEQYF
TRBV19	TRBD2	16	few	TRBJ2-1	TGTGCCAGTCGCGGGGGGGTAGCGGGAGAACGCAATGAGCAGTTCTTC	CASRGGVAGERNEQFF
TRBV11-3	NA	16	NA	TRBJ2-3	TGTGCCAGCAGCTCCTTTTACAAGGTCCGCACAGATACGCAGTATTTT	CASSSFYKVRTDTQYF
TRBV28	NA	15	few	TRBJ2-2	TGTGCCAGCCGAAGCCACAGGGGGGGTACCGGGGAGCTGTTTTTT	CASRSHRGGTGELFF
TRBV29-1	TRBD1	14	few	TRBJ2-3	TGCAGCGTTCAACAGGGGGGAGGAACAGATACGCAGTATTTT	CSVQQGGGTDTQYF
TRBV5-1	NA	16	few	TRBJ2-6	TGCGCCAGCAGCTTCGTAGGACATTCTGGGGCCAACGTCCTGACTTTC	CASSFVGHSGANVLTF
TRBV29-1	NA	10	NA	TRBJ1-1	TGCAGCGTTGTACATCCTGAAGCTTTCTTT	CSVVHPEAFF
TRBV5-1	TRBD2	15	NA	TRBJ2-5	TGCGCCAGCAGCAGACTAGCCCAAATGGGAGAGACCCAGTACTTC	CASSRLAQMGETQYF
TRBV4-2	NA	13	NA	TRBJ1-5	TGTGCCAGCAGCCCCCAGCCCGATCAGCCCCAGCATTTT	CASSPQPDQPQHF